This TCR beta chain was sequenced for a study of T cell responses to AZD1222 COVID-19 vaccine. Study context: Analyses pooled second doses at about 4 or about 12 weeks. Study outcomes and limitations: When two AZD1222 doses had been given, Spike-specific TCR breadth and depth rose.

Using immunoSEQ multiplex PCR, the repertoire was profiled, and TCRdb retains in-frame clones only, with some absent. The sample holds about 130,000 clones, about four fifths seen once. Between the trimmed V and J ends, which lost 0 bases and 5 bases, there was a span of 16 bases. The CDR3 has 17 amino acids. Looked up from germline, CDR1 is MNHNS and CDR2 is SASEGT. As to this clone: What it binds is not known.

This TCR derives from an adult in good health. V and J are TRBV6-1 and TRBJ1-4; D unresolved. The sequenced sample was peripheral blood, obtained on day 0 of AZD1222 vaccination. CDR3 bases: TGTGCCAGCAGTGAAGCGGCAAATATAGGGCGAAATGAAAAACTGTTTTTT. This sequence encodes CASSEAANIGRNEKLFF.